This TCR beta chain was captured in a study of CD8 T cells in ankylosing spondylitis. This clonotype was picked up many times. Antigen specificity is unknown. TCRdb recomputed calls from the 5' RACE reads with MiXCR, one row per CDR3 protein. The table has tens of thousands of distinct CDR3 sequences, 10% seen once. Study-wide results and limits: Disease-linked clones displayed a CD8+ phenotype and appeared relatively rarely in peripheral blood.

Between the trimmed V and J ends, which lost 7 bases and 3 bases, there was a span of 16 bases. This CDR3 comprises 14 residues. Input material: blood, either unsorted or a sorted T cell fraction (not recorded which). This sequence joins TRBV12-3 or TRBV12-4 and TRBJ2-7; no definite D call. The clonotype was recovered from a male donor with ankylosing spondylitis or in good health (not recorded which). CDR3 residues: CASISDRKSYEQYF. In DNA form, the CDR3 reads TGTGCCAGCATCTCGGATCGAAAGAGCTACGAGCAGTACTTC.